One sample yielded the 23 T cell receptor beta chains listed below, sequenced in a study of blood T cells in healthy people across ages. A second roughly 7 to 11 cycle PCR used barcoded and J-beta primers. In TCRdb, the 5' RACE reads were re-called with MiXCR into one record per CDR3 protein. The sample holds approximately 730,000 distinct CDR3 sequences, 35% to 45% seen once. The sequencing sample was made of blood. Source of these receptors: a woman aged 60 to 75 in good health.

The rearrangement links TRBV9 to TRBJ2-1, with 7 bases lining up with TRBD1. Germline CDR1 and CDR2: SGDLS and YYNGEE. The CDR3 totals 14 residues. V dropped 2 bases and J dropped 7; count of bases not matched to a gene: 6. The CDR3 region has the DNA TGTGCCAGCAGCGTCGGGACAGTTGAAAATGAGCAGTTCTTC. Translated, it gives CASSVGTVENEQFF.

This clonotype was counted at least ten times. The rearrangement links TRBV28 to TRBJ2-3; a possible D gene is TRBD2 (5 bases). Germline V gives CDR1 MDHEN, CDR2 SYDVKM. The V end lost 8 bases, the J end lost 2 bases, and 11 bases lay between the germline ends. The CDR3 has 13 residues. CDR3 nucleotides: TGTGCCAGCCAAGGGAGATCCACAGATACGCAGTATTTT. The encoded protein is CASQGRSTDTQYF.

This clonotype was detected a few times. V and J are TRBV4-2 and TRBJ1-2; D not resolved. CDR3 size: 14 residues. CDR1 and CDR2 (germline): LGHNA, YNFKEQ. V was clipped by 0 bases and J by 4 bases, with 9 bases between them. CDR3 coding DNA: TGTGCCAGCAGCCAAGATATGGCCATCTATGGCTACACCTTC. Protein sequence: CASSQDMAIYGYTF.

This clonotype was seen only a few times. This chain joins TRBV7-3 and TRBJ2-1, with TRBD2 identical over 10 bases. Trimming at V came to 5 bases and at J to 2 bases, leaving 6 bases not matched to a gene. The CDR3 contains 16 residues. Per the germline V gene, CDR1 is SGHTA and CDR2 is FQGTGA. The CDR3 spells CASSDSGGNAYNEQFF. The CDR3 region has the DNA TGTGCCAGCAGCGATAGCGGGGGGAACGCCTACAATGAGCAGTTCTTC.

V gene TRBV20-1 combines with J gene TRBJ2-5; D is possibly TRBD1 (6 bases). Per germline, CDR1 DFQATT and CDR2 SNEGSKA (reference sequence). The CDR3 contains 14 residues. Trimming took off 0 bases at V and 11 bases at J, with 19 bases between the two ends. CDR3 DNA sequence: TGCAGTGCTAGAGAAACATCCAGGGGTTGGGAGCAGTACTTC. This sequence encodes CSARETSRGWEQYF.

This rearrangement joins TRBV4-2 to TRBJ2-7; 7 nucleotides align to TRBD1. The germline V gene has CDR1 LGHNA and CDR2 YNFKEQ. This CDR3 is built from 14 residues. V was pared by 0 bases and J by 6 bases, with 5 bases of the junction left unmatched. The CDR3 protein is CASSQDDRVGEQYF. CDR3 DNA sequence: TGTGCCAGCAGCCAAGATGACAGGGTAGGCGAGCAGTACTTC.

This sequence joins TRBV29-1 and TRBJ1-1; 7 positions match TRBD1. The length of the CDR3 is 13 residues. Germline values: CDR1 SQVTM, CDR2 ANQGSEA. J lost 0 bases, V lost 4 bases, and 2 bases had no gene match. The chain's CDR3 is CSVAGTVNTEAFF. As DNA, the CDR3 is TGCAGCGTTGCCGGGACAGTGAACACTGAAGCTTTCTTT.

To note about this clonotype: A junction boundary mismatches the germline segment, possibly from a read error. The chain links TRBV6-2 or TRBV6-3 to TRBJ2-4; 10 bases match TRBD2. Germline V gene data show CDR1 as MNHEY and CDR2 as SVGEGT. There are 17 residues in the CDR3. CDR3 nucleotides: TGTGCCAGCAGTTACTCCTCTAGCGGGGGTAGAAAAACCATTCAGTACTTC. Amino acid sequence: CASSYSSSGGRKTIQYF.

V usage is TRBV20-1 and J usage is TRBJ2-4; a possible D gene is TRBD1 (6 bases). Judging by the DNA end, TRBJ2-7 fits better; the J call may be wrong. CDR3 length equals 14 residues. Germline loops: CDR1 DFQATT, CDR2 SNEGSKA (reference sequence). This chain's CDR3 is CSVPGAGFPYEQYF. The DNA of the CDR3 is TGCAGTGTCCCAGGGGCGGGCTTTCCATACGAGCAGTACTTC.

As regards this clonotype: A much larger clone lies a single base off, so this may be a read error. This chain joins TRBV9 and TRBJ2-1; no definite D call. Germline V gene data show CDR1 as SGDLS and CDR2 as YYNGEE. Trimming took 4 bases from V and 13 from J, leaving 18 bases between them. This CDR3 comprises 13 residues. In nucleotides, the CDR3 is TGTGCCAGCAGCCCCCGGGCCACGGAGACCCAGTTCTTC. Protein sequence: CASSPRATETQFF.

The chain recombines TRBV7-2 with TRBJ2-6; D tentatively fits TRBD1 or TRBD2 (5 bases each). The CDR3 sequence is 19 residues long. Trimming left V 1 base short and J 1 base short, with 17 bases between. The germline CDR1 and CDR2 sequences are SGHTA and FQGNSA. CDR3 in DNA: TGTGCCAGCAGCTTAGGAGGGACGGTCCAGTCTTCTGGGGCCAACGTCCTGACTTTC. As protein: CASSLGGTVQSSGANVLTF.

The chain employs TRBV6-1 and TRBJ2-2, with D possibly TRBD1 on 5 matching bases. This CDR3 has 14 amino acids. Trimming pared 6 bases from V and 2 bases from J, leaving 10 bases between. Per the germline V gene, CDR1 is MNHNS and CDR2 is SASEGT. This CDR3 reads CASRRQSNTGELFF. CDR3 coding DNA: TGTGCCAGCAGGCGACAGAGTAACACCGGGGAGCTGTTTTTT.

The rearrangement links TRBV3-1 to TRBJ2-1, with D possibly TRBD2 on 6 matching bases. The CDR3 totals 12 residues. The V end was cut by 0 bases, the J end by 16 bases, with 13 bases between. Germline CDR1 LGHDT, CDR2 YNNKEL (reference sequence). CDR3 residues: CASSQDSGAGFF. Written as DNA, the CDR3 is TGTGCCAGCAGCCAAGATTCGGGAGCCGGCTTCTTC.

The CDR3 DNA reads as TGTGCCAGCACCTACAGTGGGGGAGTAGTTTACGAGCAGTACTTC. It yields the protein CASTYSGGVVYEQYF. The rearrangement uses TRBV7-2 and TRBJ2-7; D possibly uses TRBD1 or TRBD2 (5 bases each). Trimming pared 7 bases from V and 4 bases from J, leaving 20 bases between. This CDR3 spans 15 amino acids. The germline V gene has CDR1 SGHTA and CDR2 FQGNSA.

This clonotype was found once. One base away lies a much larger clone, so this may be a sequencing read error. The rearrangement joins TRBV10-3 to TRBJ2-7; TRBD1 or TRBD2 may be the D gene (5 bases each). With the DNA end fitting TRBJ2-5 better, the J assignment may be wrong. The CDR3 is made up of 11 amino acids. Germline loops: CDR1 ENHRY, CDR2 SYGVKD. CDR3 in amino acids: CATSGGETQYF. The DNA of the CDR3 is TGTGCCACCAGTGGGGGAGAGACCCAGTACTTC.

This clonotype has a single count. This chain links TRBV12-3 or TRBV12-4 with TRBJ1-5; 11 bases are shared with TRBD1. Trimming cost V 7 bases and J 3 bases; bases outside gene matches: 8. CDR3 length equals 16 residues. The CDR3 region has the DNA TGTGCCAGCAAACCCGGGGGACAGGGGGTCAATCAGCCCCAGCATTTT. Translating it yields CASKPGGQGVNQPQHF.

This clonotype has just a few counts. The chain employs TRBV7-9 and TRBJ2-7, with D perhaps TRBD1 (5 bases). The germline V gene has CDR1 SEHNR and CDR2 FQNEAQ (reference sequence). The CDR3 runs 14 residues. V lost 3 bases, J lost 7 bases, and 16 bases lay in between. DNA for the CDR3: TGTGCCAGCAGCTTTCTGGCAGGGCTAGGGGAGCAGTACTTC. It codes for CASSFLAGLGEQYF. Together with reference TRBV7-9 and TRBJ2-7, the CDR3 gives the full variable domain: DTGVSQNPRHKITKRGQNVTFRCDPISEHNRLYWYRQTLGQGPEFLTYFQNEAQLEKSRLLSDRFSAERPKGSFSTLEIQRTEQGDSAMYLCASSFLAGLGEQYFGPGTRLTVT.

The chain recombines TRBV5-1 with TRBJ1-5, with D perhaps matching TRBD1 (6 bases). V dropped 2 bases and J dropped 4 bases, with 10 bases sitting between them. CDR1 is SGHRS, CDR2 YFSETQ, per germline. This CDR3 has 14 amino acids. CDR3 sequence: CASSFGGRNQPQHF. As DNA, the CDR3 is TGCGCCAGCAGCTTTGGGGGCCGTAATCAGCCCCAGCATTTT.

This clonotype was counted between two and nine times. This may come from a read error, since a much larger clone is one base off. J is TRBJ2-7 and V is TRBV29-1, with D possibly matching TRBD2 (6 bases). The CDR3 contains 14 residues. Per the germline V gene, CDR1 is SQVTM and CDR2 is ANQGSEA. V lost 3 bases and J lost 0, with 12 bases in between. The CDR3 is CSVDAGRSSYEQYF. The CDR3 DNA is TGCAGCGTTGATGCGGGGCGGAGCTCCTACGAGCAGTACTTC.

The gene calls are TRBV29-1 and TRBJ2-1; D perhaps matches TRBD1 (5 bases). The germline V and J ends were trimmed by 8 bases and 7 bases, with 15 bases remaining between them. This CDR3 is built from 12 residues. CDR1 is SQVTM, CDR2 ANQGSEA, per germline. The CDR3 region is CSSEIRDNEQFF. The CDR3 DNA sequence: TGCAGCTCTGAAATCAGGGATAATGAGCAGTTCTTC.

This clonotype has a handful of counts. The V call is TRBV12-3 or TRBV12-4, the J call TRBJ1-1; the D gene is possibly TRBD1 (5 bases). V gave up 8 bases and J gave up 1 base, with 14 bases separating them. This CDR3 region has 14 residues. The CDR3 region is CASLGITGNTEAFF. The CDR3 DNA reads TGTGCCAGCCTGGGAATAACAGGGAACACTGAAGCTTTCTTT.

Only a few counts were recorded for this clonotype. The CDR3 DNA reads TGTGCCAGCAGTCGATCGGACTCGGATGGCTACACCTTC. Encoded protein: CASSRSDSDGYTF. The V gene is TRBV6-5, the J gene TRBJ1-2; D unresolved. Per germline, CDR1 MNHEY and CDR2 SVGAGI. CDR3 length: 13 residues. V was clipped by 5 bases and J by 6 bases, with 13 bases between them.

The genes are TRBV19 and TRBJ2-3; 7 bases are shared with TRBD1. The CDR3 has 14 residues. J lost 6 bases, V lost 4 bases, and 7 bases had no gene match. Germline values: CDR1 LNHDA, CDR2 SQIVND (reference sequence). The CDR3 nucleotides are TGTGCCAGTAGTACAGGGGGAGACACGGATACGCAGTATTTT. Translation gives CASSTGGDTDTQYF.